In its sample, the clone carrying this TCR beta chain was seen many times. This sample was included in a study of T cells in Graves' hyperthyroidism and ophthalmopathy. CDR3 length: 14 amino acids. Germline CDR1 reads DFQATT; CDR2 reads SNEGSKA (reference sequence). V gave up 6 bases and J gave up 4 bases, with 19 bases separating them. Amplified TCR beta CDR3 regions came from RNA transcripts. HTBI primers were used for first-round RT-PCR of the TCR CDR3. Each CDR3 protein gets one entry after TCRdb re-called the multiplex PCR reads with MiXCR. This sample has approximately 210,000 distinct CDR3 sequences, with roughly 17% found just once.

The sequence derives from a middle-aged man with Graves' hyperthyroidism. The sequencing input was blood. The rearrangement links TRBV20-1 to TRBJ2-7, with D perhaps matching TRBD2 (6 bases). This CDR3 reads CSARRGSGVYEQYF. CDR3 coding DNA: TGCAGTGCCCGACGGGGTAGCGGTGTGTACGAGCAGTACTTC.